This TCR beta chain was recorded in a study of T-cell memory formation after mild COVID-19. There are 14 residues in the CDR3. Trimming removed 4 bases at V and 8 bases at J, with 12 bases between. Germline lookup yields CDR1 SGHTA and CDR2 FQGNSA. This clonotype occurred many times. Amplification by 5'RACE using constant-segment primers produced TCR alpha and TCR beta cDNA libraries that carried sample barcodes and UMIs. TCRdb itself ran the 5' RACE reads through MiXCR, one entry per CDR3 protein. The table lists 250,000 to 350,000 distinct CDR3 sequences, just under 20% of them singletons, with under 25% in the top ten.

The sample comprised PBMCs or a T cell subset sorted from them (not recorded which). This TCR came from a man aged 18 to 35 who had mild COVID-19 (a few samples of this study predate the infection). Cell type and time point are not known. The rearrangement joins TRBV7-2 to TRBJ1-6; D not resolved. Here the CDR3 DNA reads TGTGCCAGCAGCTGGGTTACAGTGGATTCACCCCTCCACTTT. This encodes CASSWVTVDSPLHF.